This TCR beta chain was sequenced in a study of human T cells and chemical hapten exposure. Turning to the study itself: Donors were sensitized with 2% DPC on the upper inner arm. The study lasted roughly 22 weeks, and patients were dosed weekly with diphenylcyclopropenone on the scalp throughout.

From the RACE reads, TCRdb called clonotypes with MiXCR, one entry per CDR3 protein. In the table there are fewer than 100,000 distinct CDR3 sequences, around 12% of which are singletons. Time point noted: patch test 1, 2 weeks after DPC sensitization. Stated treatment: therapeutic diphenylcyclopropenone sensitization with weekly scalp DPC. Prior to application of each patch test, blood was drawn. It was from unfractionated whole blood that total RNA was extracted. This clonotype was seen many times. This specimen was whole blood, taken in connection with sensitization to the hapten diphenylcyclopropenone (DPC). This clonotype was obtained from a woman between 35 and 50 years old with alopecia areata. Some clones in this sample may be carry-over from other donors' samples.

CDR3 sequence: CSARAYGSPFNEQFF. Here the CDR3 DNA reads TGCAGTGCTAGAGCCTACGGGTCTCCTTTCAATGAGCAGTTCTTC. The chain couples TRBV20-1 to TRBJ2-1, with D unclear. Germline values: CDR1 DFQATT, CDR2 SNEGSKA (reference sequence). The length of the CDR3 is 15 residues. Trimming stripped 1 base from V and 6 bases from J, with 16 bases between.